This T cell receptor (beta chain) was found in a study of T cells after yellow fever vaccination. At the level of the study: Those fractions that held only low numbers of cells were prepared using the SMART-Seq v4 Ultra Low Input RNA kit. Study findings and constraints: Primary-vaccination clones mostly resurfaced post-booster (around 95% CD4, under 90% CD8).

MiXCR, run by TCRdb on the 5' RACE reads, gives a single entry per CDR3 protein. The sample yields about 130,000 distinct CDR3 sequences, 8% to 10% seen once. Germline CDR1 reads MNHEY; CDR2 reads SVGAGI. This CDR3 is built from 15 residues. V was shortened by 0 bases and J by 0 bases, with 8 bases between the two germline ends. This clonotype appeared a few times. What it binds is unknown. V and J are TRBV6-5 and TRBJ1-2; no definite D call. The source of this sequence is a man aged 18 to 30 who received the YFV17D yellow fever vaccine. The sample in question was CD8+ T cells sorted from PBMCs, obtained on the day of the yellow fever booster vaccination. The CDR3 loop is CASSYSNRANYGYTF. The CDR3 DNA reads TGTGCCAGCAGTTACTCGAACAGAGCTAACTATGGCTACACCTTC.